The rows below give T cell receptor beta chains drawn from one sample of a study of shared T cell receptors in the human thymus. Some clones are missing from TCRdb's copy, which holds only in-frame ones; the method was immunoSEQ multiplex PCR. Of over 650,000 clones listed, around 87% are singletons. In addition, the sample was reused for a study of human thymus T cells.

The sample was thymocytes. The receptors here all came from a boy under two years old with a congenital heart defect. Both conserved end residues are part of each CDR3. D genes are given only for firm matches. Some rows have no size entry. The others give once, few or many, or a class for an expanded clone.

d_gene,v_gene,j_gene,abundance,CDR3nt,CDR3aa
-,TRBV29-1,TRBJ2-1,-,TGCAGCGTTGGGCCTAGCACCCCGAGGTCCTACAATGAGCAGTTCTTC,CSVGPSTPRSYNEQFF
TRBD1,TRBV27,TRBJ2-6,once,TGTGCCAGTCTAGACAGGGGGCGACCTGGGGCCAACGTCCTGACTTTC,CASLDRGRPGANVLTF
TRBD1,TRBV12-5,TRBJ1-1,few,TGTGCTAGTGGCCCCCCCGGGACAGAAGAAGCTGAAGCTTTCTTT,CASGPPGTEEAEAFF
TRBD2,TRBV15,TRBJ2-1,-,TGTGCCACTCGGGCTAGCGGGAGTCCCTACAATGAGCAGTTCTTC,CATRASGSPYNEQFF
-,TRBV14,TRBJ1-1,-,TGTGCCAGCAGCCAAAAACTCCAGGGGTTAAACACTGAAGCTTTCTTT,CASSQKLQGLNTEAFF
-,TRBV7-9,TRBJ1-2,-,TGTGCCAGCAGCTCCGTACAGGGAGGGGACGGCTACACCTTC,CASSSVQGGDGYTF
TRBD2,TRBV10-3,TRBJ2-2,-,TGTGCCATCAGTGAGTTGACTAGCGGGAGGAAAGGGTGCACCGGGGAGCTGTTTTTT,CAISELTSGRKGCTGELFF
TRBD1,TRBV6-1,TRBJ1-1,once,TGTGCCAGCAGGGGGACAGGGGGCTGGAACACTGAAGCTTTCTTT,CASRGTGGWNTEAFF
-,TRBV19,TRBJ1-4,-,TGTGCCAGTAGATCCCTTGCACGGGTTAATGAAAAACTGTTTTTT,CASRSLARVNEKLFF
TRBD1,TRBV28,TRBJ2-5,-,TGTGCCAGCAGCCCAGGTAGGGGACAGGCCCTGAAGTTGAAGACCCAGTACTTC,CASSPGRGQALKLKTQYF
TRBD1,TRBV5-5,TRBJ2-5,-,TGTGCCAGCAGCTTAAAACAGGGGAGAGAGACCCAGTACTTC,CASSLKQGRETQYF
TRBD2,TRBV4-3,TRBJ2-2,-,TGCGCCAGCAGCCAAGTTAATGGGACTAGCGGGGGAGCCGACACCGGGGAGCTGTTTTTT,CASSQVNGTSGGADTGELFF
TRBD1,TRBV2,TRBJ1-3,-,TGTGCCAGCAGTGCATCCGATGAGAACATAGGGACAGGGGGAATAATTACCTCTGGAAACACCATATATTTT,CASSASDENIGTGGIITSGNTIYF
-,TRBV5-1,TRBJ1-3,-,TGCGCCAGCAGCTTTGCAGGCAGCTCTGGAAACACCATATATTTT,CASSFAGSSGNTIYF
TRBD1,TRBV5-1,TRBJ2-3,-,TGCGCCAGCAGCTTGGCCGGGACAGGACAGTTCGCAGATACGCAGTATTTT,CASSLAGTGQFADTQYF
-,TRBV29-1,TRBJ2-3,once,TGCAGCGCTACGATCCTCGGGACTGTAACTAGCACAGATACGCAGTATTTT,CSATILGTVTSTDTQYF
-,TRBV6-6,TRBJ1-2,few,TGTGCCAGCAGTTACTCATGGAGATCTAACTATGGCTACACCTTC,CASSYSWRSNYGYTF
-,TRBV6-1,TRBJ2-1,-,TGTGCCACCCAGACACTTTCCTACAATGAGCAGTTCTTC,CATQTLSYNEQFF
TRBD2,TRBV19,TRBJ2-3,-,TGTGCCAGTAGTCCCAGCGGGGGGCCCTCGGATACGCAGTATTTT,CASSPSGGPSDTQYF
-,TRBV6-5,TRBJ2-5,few,TGTGCCAGCAGCATCGACCGGGAACAAGAGACCCAGTACTTC,CASSIDREQETQYF
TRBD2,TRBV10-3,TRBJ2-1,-,TGTGCCATCAGTGTTGGACTAGCGGGAGCATGGTCAGATGAGCAGTTCTTC,CAISVGLAGAWSDEQFF
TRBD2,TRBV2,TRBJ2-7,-,TGTGCCAACGAAGGGCTAGCGGATCTCTCCTACGAGCAGTACTTC,CANEGLADLSYEQYF
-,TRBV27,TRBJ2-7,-,TGTGCCAGCAGTCCAGTACCGTCCTACGAGCAGTACTTC,CASSPVPSYEQYF
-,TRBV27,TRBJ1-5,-,TGTGCCAGCAGTTTTCAGGGTAATGCAGGACAGCCCCAGCATTTT,CASSFQGNAGQPQHF
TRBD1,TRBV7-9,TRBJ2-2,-,TGTGCCAGCAGCTGTTGGACAGGGAGGATTACCGGGGAGCTGTTTTTT,CASSCWTGRITGELFF